These T cell receptor beta chains were read from a single sample in a study of cytomegalovirus exposure and HLA in healthy donors. Using immunoSEQ multiplex PCR, the repertoire was profiled, and TCRdb retains in-frame clones only, with some absent. The sample shows 100,000 or so clones, about 83% of them seen only once. The sequenced material came from PBMCs. These receptors were taken from a man aged 18 to 30 in good health and CMV-seronegative. Both conserved end residues are part of each CDR3. The order of the fields is J gene, CDR3 length, V gene, clone size, D gene, CDR3 protein, CDR3 DNA. D genes are given only for firm matches. Clone size is given for some rows only: seen once, a few or many times, or a class if the clone is expanded.

TRBJ2-7 15 TRBV29-1 NA TRBD1 CSVNGGTGNSYEQYF TGCAGCGTTAACGGCGGGACAGGCAATTCCTACGAGCAGTACTTC
TRBJ1-2 10 TRBV7-9 once NA CALTQGGYTF TGTGCCCTTACTCAGGGCGGCTACACCTTC
TRBJ2-7 16 TRBV6-5 NA TRBD2 CASSSNLAGGLVGQYF TGTGCCAGCAGTTCCAACCTAGCGGGAGGGCTAGTAGGGCAGTACTTC
TRBJ1-5 15 TRBV19 NA NA CASIPRGPKDQPQHF TGTGCCAGTATACCAAGGGGCCCGAAAGATCAGCCCCAGCATTTT
TRBJ1-4 18 TRBV9 NA TRBD1 CASSAGTGGTTTNEKLFF TGTGCCAGCAGTGCCGGGACAGGGGGGACAACAACTAATGAAAAACTGTTTTTT
TRBJ1-3 16 TRBV9 NA NA CASSEVPADSGNTIYF TGTGCCAGCAGCGAAGTACCAGCGGACTCTGGAAACACCATATATTTT
TRBJ2-7 13 TRBV29-1 NA TRBD1 CSVRDRRTYEQYF TGCAGCGTCCGGGACAGGAGAACCTACGAGCAGTACTTC
TRBJ1-2 14 TRBV4-1 NA TRBD1 CASSQPGQGRGYTF TGCGCCAGCAGCCAACCCGGACAGGGACGTGGCTACACCTTC
TRBJ1-1 14 TRBV6-5 NA NA CASSTGLLNAEAFF TGTGCCAGCAGCACGGGACTTCTTAACGCTGAAGCTTTCTTT
TRBJ1-1 12 TRBV5-1 NA NA CASSLVSTEAFF TGCGCCAGCAGCTTGGTGTCTACTGAAGCTTTCTTT
TRBJ1-2 16 TRBV7-2 once NA CASSLAIQVPNYGYTF TGTGCCAGCAGCTTAGCGATACAGGTCCCAAACTATGGCTACACCTTC
TRBJ2-7 14 TRBV6-1 NA TRBD2 CASRPTSGSYEQYF TGTGCCAGCAGACCTACTAGCGGGAGCTACGAGCAGTACTTC
TRBJ1-5 13 TRBV6-1 once NA CASGHNSNQPQHF TGTGCCAGCGGACACAATAGCAATCAGCCCCAGCATTTT
TRBJ1-2 14 TRBV6-6 few NA CASSYSGGGSGYTF TGTGCCAGCAGTTACTCGGGGGGAGGGAGTGGCTACACCTTC
TRBJ1-1 14 TRBV5-4 NA NA CASSLYRLRTEAFF TGTGCCAGCAGCTTGTACAGGTTACGCACTGAAGCTTTCTTT
TRBJ1-5 14 TRBV5-8 NA NA CASSLERGNQPQHF TGTGCCAGCAGCTTGGAGAGGGGCAATCAGCCCCAGCATTTT
TRBJ2-5 16 TRBV10-2 NA NA CASSETGLRNRETQYF TGCGCCAGCAGTGAGACGGGGTTACGAAACCGGGAGACCCAGTACTTC
TRBJ1-1 13 TRBV30 few NA CAWSEQKNTEAFF TGTGCCTGGAGTGAACAGAAGAACACTGAAGCTTTCTTT
TRBJ2-7 14 TRBV5-5 NA TRBD1 CASSFRDRDYEQYF TGTGCCAGCAGCTTCCGGGACAGGGACTACGAGCAGTACTTC
TRBJ2-1 16 TRBV7-2 once TRBD2 CASSLDFAGAYNEQFF TGTGCCAGCAGCTTAGATTTTGCGGGAGCCTACAATGAGCAGTTCTTC
TRBJ1-2 11 TRBV6-5 NA NA CATRASGGYTF TGTGCCACTCGAGCGTCTGGTGGCTACACCTTC
TRBJ2-1 13 TRBV21-1 NA NA CASSKVVLRGQFF TGTGCCAGCAGCAAAGTGGTCCTCCGGGGGCAGTTCTTC
TRBJ2-3 16 TRBV11-2 NA TRBD2 CASSSGLAGSTDTQYF TGTGCCAGCAGCTCAGGACTAGCGGGCAGCACAGATACGCAGTATTTT
TRBJ2-7 11 TRBV7-2 NA TRBD2 CASSLGAGGDF TGTGCCAGCAGCTTAGGGGCGGGAGGGGACTTC
TRBJ2-1 16 TRBV29-1 NA TRBD1 CSVEDWGDRGQNEQFF TGCAGCGTTGAAGATTGGGGGGACAGGGGGCAGAATGAGCAGTTCTTC
TRBJ2-1 16 TRBV7-9 NA NA CASSLVLSSSYNEQFF TGTGCCAGCAGCCTGGTCCTTTCCAGCTCCTACAATGAGCAGTTCTTC
TRBJ2-2 16 TRBV7-2 once NA CASSLVGGMGTGELFF TGTGCCAGCAGCTTGGTGGGCGGGATGGGTACCGGGGAGCTGTTTTTT
TRBJ2-7 14 TRBV28 NA TRBD1 CASSLPGTVYEQYF TGTGCCAGCAGTCTACCCGGGACAGTCTACGAGCAGTACTTC
TRBJ2-7 17 TRBV5-4 NA TRBD2 CASSQNFSGRARYEQYF TGTGCCAGCAGCCAAAATTTTAGCGGGAGGGCCCGCTACGAGCAGTACTTC
TRBJ1-1 14 TRBV10-2 NA NA CASGRQAGGTEAFF TGCGCCAGCGGAAGACAGGCCGGGGGGACTGAAGCTTTCTTT
TRBJ2-7 14 TRBV11-2 NA NA CASSLVRQGYEQYF TGTGCCAGCAGCTTAGTCAGGCAGGGCTACGAGCAGTACTTC
TRBJ2-7 14 TRBV5-4 NA NA CASSLLGSGYEQYF TGTGCCAGCAGCTTGTTGGGGAGCGGCTACGAGCAGTACTTC
TRBJ1-1 14 TRBV29-1 NA NA CSVLTGRTNTEAFF TGCAGCGTTCTCACAGGGAGAACCAACACTGAAGCTTTCTTT
TRBJ2-7 15 TRBV27 NA TRBD1 CASSLWGQKDYEQYF TGTGCCAGCAGTTTATGGGGACAGAAGGACTACGAGCAGTACTTC
TRBJ2-3 16 TRBV6-4 NA TRBD2 CASSFLSGGGTDTQYF TGTGCCAGCAGTTTCCTAAGCGGGGGGGGCACAGATACGCAGTATTTT
TRBJ2-7 14 TRBV6-1 NA TRBD2 CASSEGLAPYEQYF TGTGCCAGCAGTGAAGGACTAGCGCCCTACGAGCAGTACTTC
TRBJ2-1 14 TRBV27 NA NA CASKPGKGNNEQFF TGTGCCAGCAAACCGGGGAAAGGAAACAATGAGCAGTTCTTC
TRBJ2-3 16 TRBV7-2 NA TRBD2 CASRPPGLGGGGTQYF TGTGCCAGCAGACCGCCGGGACTAGGGGGAGGGGGTACGCAGTATTTT
TRBJ2-7 13 TRBV14 once NA CASSQVNGYEQYF TGTGCCAGCAGCCAAGTGAACGGCTACGAGCAGTACTTC
TRBJ2-1 16 TRBV28 NA TRBD2 CASSPLTSEAYNEQFF TGTGCCAGCAGTCCTCTTACTAGCGAAGCCTACAATGAGCAGTTCTTC
TRBJ1-2 16 TRBV6-6 NA NA CASSYSGSRSTYGYTF TGTGCCAGCAGTTACTCGGGGAGTCGGTCCACCTATGGCTACACCTTC
TRBJ1-2 13 TRBV11-1 NA NA CASSLGTDYGYTF TGTGCCAGCAGCTTAGGGACAGACTATGGCTACACCTTC
TRBJ2-7 15 TRBV4-3 few TRBD2 CASSPAIGTSGRRFF TGCGCCAGCAGCCCAGCTATCGGGACTAGCGGGAGACGATTCTTC
TRBJ1-1 14 TRBV5-6 NA NA CASSPQGRQTEAFF TGTGCCAGCAGCCCCCAGGGGAGACAGACTGAAGCTTTCTTT
TRBJ1-2 18 TRBV4-1 NA NA CASSLLPDSGVANYGYTF TGCGCCAGCAGCCTACTCCCCGACTCGGGAGTAGCTAACTATGGCTACACCTTC
TRBJ2-3 15 TRBV5-1 NA TRBD2 CASRSPTSAGDTQYF TGCGCCAGCAGGTCCCCGACTAGCGCGGGAGATACGCAGTATTTT
TRBJ2-1 14 TRBV11-2 NA NA CASSLDNADNEQFF TGTGCCAGCAGCTTAGATAATGCGGACAATGAGCAGTTCTTC
TRBJ2-3 15 TRBV9 NA NA CASSVGDIRVNTQYF TGTGCCAGCAGCGTAGGAGATATCCGGGTAAATACGCAGTATTTT
TRBJ2-1 14 TRBV30 NA NA CAWSVRLSYNEQFF TGTGCCTGGAGTGTAAGACTTTCCTACAATGAGCAGTTCTTC